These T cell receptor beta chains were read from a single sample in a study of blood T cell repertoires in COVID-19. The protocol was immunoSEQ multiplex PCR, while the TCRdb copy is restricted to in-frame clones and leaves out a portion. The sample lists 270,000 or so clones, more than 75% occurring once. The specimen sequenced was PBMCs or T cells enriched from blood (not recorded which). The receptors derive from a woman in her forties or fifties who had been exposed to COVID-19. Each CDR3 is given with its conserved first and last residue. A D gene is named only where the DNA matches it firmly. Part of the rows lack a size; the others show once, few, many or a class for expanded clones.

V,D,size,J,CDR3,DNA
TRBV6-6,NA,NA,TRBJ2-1,CASSSVVILEQFF,TGTGCCAGCAGTTCAGTGGTAATCCTTGAGCAGTTCTTC
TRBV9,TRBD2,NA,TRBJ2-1,CASSVVGLAANEQFF,TGTGCCAGCAGCGTAGTGGGACTAGCGGCCAATGAGCAGTTCTTC
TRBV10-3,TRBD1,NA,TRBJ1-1,CAISDRRQGRNTEAFF,TGTGCCATCAGTGACCGGAGACAGGGGAGGAACACTGAAGCTTTCTTT
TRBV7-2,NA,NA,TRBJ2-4,CASSPPTRAKNIQYF,TGTGCCAGCAGCCCACCTACCCGAGCCAAAAACATTCAGTACTTC
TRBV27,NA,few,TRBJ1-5,CASSFRGDQPQHF,TGTGCCAGCAGTTTCAGGGGCGATCAGCCCCAGCATTTT
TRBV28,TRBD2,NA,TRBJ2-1,CASSFSGLQVPNEQFF,TGTGCCAGCAGTTTCTCGGGACTACAAGTCCCCAATGAGCAGTTCTTC
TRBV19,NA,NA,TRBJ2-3,CASNSGDTDTQYF,TGTGCCAGTAATAGTGGAGACACAGATACGCAGTATTTT
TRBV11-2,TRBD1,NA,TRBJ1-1,CASSLVQGTEAFF,TGTGCCAGCAGCTTAGTACAGGGGACTGAAGCTTTCTTT
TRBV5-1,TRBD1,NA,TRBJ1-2,CASSIRDRGIDGYTF,TGCGCCAGCAGCATCCGGGACAGGGGTATCGATGGCTACACCTTC
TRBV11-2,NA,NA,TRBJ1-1,CASSFSVNTEAFF,TGTGCCAGCAGCTTTTCAGTGAACACTGAAGCTTTCTTT
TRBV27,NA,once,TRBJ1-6,CASSFFGSAYNSPLHF,TGTGCCAGCAGTTTTTTCGGGAGCGCCTATAATTCACCCCTCCACTTT
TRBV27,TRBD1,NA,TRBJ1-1,CASSRQGANTEAFF,TGTGCCAGCAGTAGACAGGGCGCGAACACTGAAGCTTTCTTT
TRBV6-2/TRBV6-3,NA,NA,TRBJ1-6,CASSSERGSPLHF,TGTGCCAGCAGTTCGGAAAGGGGGTCACCCCTCCACTTT
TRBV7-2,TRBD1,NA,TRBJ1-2,CASSTRQGRIYGYTF,TGTGCCAGCAGCACTCGACAGGGCCGTATATATGGCTACACCTTC
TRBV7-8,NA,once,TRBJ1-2,CASSSQGTLFGGYTF,TGTGCCAGCAGCTCCCAGGGGACCCTATTTGGGGGCTACACCTTC
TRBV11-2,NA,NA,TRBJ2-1,CASSLSASSYNEQFF,TGTGCCAGCAGCTTAAGCGCGAGCTCCTACAATGAGCAGTTCTTC
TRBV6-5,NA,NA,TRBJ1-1,CASGSGTEAFF,TGTGCCAGCGGGTCGGGGACTGAAGCTTTCTTT
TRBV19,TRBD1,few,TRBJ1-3,CASSRDRDNGNTIYF,TGTGCCAGTAGCCGGGACAGGGATAATGGAAACACCATATATTTT
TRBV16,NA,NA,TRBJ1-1,CASIPPGMNTEAFF,TGTGCCAGCATCCCACCAGGGATGAACACTGAAGCTTTCTTT
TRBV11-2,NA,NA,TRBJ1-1,CASSPHSEAFF,TGTGCCAGCAGCCCCCACTCTGAAGCTTTCTTT
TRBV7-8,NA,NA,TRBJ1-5,CASSPGNPGNQPQHF,TGTGCCAGCAGTCCGGGGAATCCGGGCAATCAGCCCCAGCATTTT
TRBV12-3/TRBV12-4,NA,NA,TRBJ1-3,CASSLMGYTIYF,TGTGCCAGCAGTTTAATGGGCTACACCATATATTTT
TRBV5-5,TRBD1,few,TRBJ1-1,CASSFRTGKAFF,TGTGCCAGCAGCTTCCGGACAGGGAAAGCTTTCTTT
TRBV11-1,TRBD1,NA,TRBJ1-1,CASSLDRGRAEAFF,TGTGCCAGCAGCTTGGACAGGGGGAGGGCTGAAGCTTTCTTT
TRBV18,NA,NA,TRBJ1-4,CASSLLRPNEKLFF,TGTGCCAGCTCCCTCCTCCGTCCTAATGAAAAACTGTTTTTT
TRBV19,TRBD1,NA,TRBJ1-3,CASGQVRRLSGNTIYF,TGTGCCAGCGGACAGGTTCGCCGACTCTCTGGAAACACCATATATTTT
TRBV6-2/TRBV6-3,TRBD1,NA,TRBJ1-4,CASSYLDRQNEKLFF,TGTGCCAGCAGTTACCTGGACAGGCAGAATGAAAAACTGTTTTTT
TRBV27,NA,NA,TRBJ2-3,CASSFRQSTDTQYF,TGTGCCAGCAGTTTCAGGCAGAGCACAGATACGCAGTATTTT
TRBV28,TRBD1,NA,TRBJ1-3,CASSSLTGGRNTIYF,TGTGCCAGCAGTTCGTTGACAGGGGGTCGAAACACCATATATTTT